Below, one T cell receptor beta chain is given with its context. Followed longitudinally, the Seattle patients had been enrolled during active infection. The source of the sample is a study of blood T cell repertoires in COVID-19. CDR1 is MNHEY, CDR2 SVGEGT, per germline. The CDR3 is 14 residues long. Trimming shortened V by 5 bases and J by 3 bases, and 14 bases separated the two germline ends. As handled by the study authors: It was from reference gene primer amplification that nucleated cell counts were estimated. Libraries were prepared by immunoSEQ multiplex PCR; TCRdb keeps only in-frame clonotypes and omits some of them. That table is the source of V, J and clone size, and D and trimming were worked out from the DNA. The data contain over 200,000 clones, about 93% of them seen just once; the ten biggest clones take up over 0.75%.

The chain has TRBV6-2 or TRBV6-3 and TRBJ2-7; the D gene is possibly TRBD2 (6 bases). This clonotype was sampled from a man aged 55 to 70 with COVID-19, enrolled during active disease. Sample: peripheral blood. The CDR3 sequence is CASSTAGGFYEQYF. The CDR3 nucleotides are TGTGCCAGCAGTACCGCTGGGGGGTTCTACGAGCAGTACTTC.